Listed here are 10 T cell receptor beta chains from one sample, sequenced in a study of control samples from healthy donors and cancer patients. Assay used: immunoSEQ multiplex PCR; TCRdb lists only in-frame clones, some missing. Of about 70,000 clones listed, over 70% are singletons. Sequencing was carried out using blood. The receptor source for this set is a man aged 50 to 59 in good health.

The chain carries TRBV24-1 and TRBJ2-1; 11 bases agree with TRBD2. Looked up from germline, CDR1 is KGHDR and CDR2 is SFDVKD. The CDR3 length is 16 residues. V dropped 4 bases and J dropped 3; count of bases not matched to a gene: 4. CDR3 coding DNA: TGTGCCACCAGTGACCCGCTAGCGGGAGGCTACAATGAGCAGTTCTTC. It specifies CATSDPLAGGYNEQFF.

The rearrangement joins TRBV4-2 to TRBJ2-5; a possible D gene is TRBD2 (6 bases). V lost 1 base and J lost 4, with 10 bases in between. This CDR3 contains 14 residues. The V gene's germline CDR1 is LGHNA and CDR2 YNFKEQ. CDR3 residues: CASSQVGGGETQYF. The DNA for the CDR3 is TGTGCCAGCAGCCAAGTGGGAGGAGGAGAGACCCAGTACTTC.

The chain uses TRBV3-1 (or the pseudogene TRBV3-2) and TRBJ1-2, with TRBD1 as a possible D gene (5 bases). This CDR3 spans 16 amino acids. V lost 4 bases and J 4 bases, leaving 19 bases between the germline ends. From germline, CDR1 is LGHDT and CDR2 YNNKEL (reference sequence). CDR3 in amino acids: CASSLREALGGYGYTF. The CDR3 DNA reads as TGTGCCAGCAGCCTGAGGGAGGCCCTGGGGGGCTATGGCTACACCTTC.

The gene calls are TRBV12-3 or TRBV12-4 and TRBJ2-3; the D gene is possibly TRBD1 (7 bases). Trimming took 6 bases from V and 9 from J, leaving 16 bases between them. This CDR3 has 13 residues. The CDR3 nucleotides are TGTGCCAGCAGCCCCGGAGGGGGCATCACGCAGTATTTT. It specifies CASSPGGGITQYF.

The genes are TRBV9 and TRBJ2-1; perhaps TRBD2 as D (6 bases). The germline V gene has CDR1 SGDLS and CDR2 YYNGEE. Trimming removed 0 bases from V and 5 bases from J, with 15 bases in between. CDR3 length: 16 residues. The CDR3 protein is CASSVGLVAADNEQFF. The CDR3 DNA sequence: TGTGCCAGCAGCGTAGGCTTGGTAGCGGCGGACAATGAGCAGTTCTTC. The complete variable domain, with remaining parts taken from reference TRBV9 and TRBJ2-1, reads DSGVTQTPKHLITATGQRVTLRCSPRSGDLSVYWYQQSLDQGLQFLIQYYNGEERAKGNILERFSAQQFPDLHSELNLSSLELGDSALYFCASSVGLVAADNEQFFGPGTRLTVL.

The rearrangement links TRBV7-9 to TRBJ1-2, with a weak D call TRBD1 (6 bases). The V and J ends lost 5 bases and 7 bases respectively, with 17 bases between them. The CDR3 has 14 amino acids. Germline V lookup: CDR1 SEHNR, CDR2 FQNEAQ (reference sequence). CDR3 nucleotide sequence: TGTGCCAGCAGCGCCCCCGGGACAAGTACTGGCTACACCTTC. It is translated as CASSAPGTSTGYTF.

In the case of this clone: Relative to the germline gene, one junction end is altered; a read error may explain this. The chain has TRBV4-3 and TRBJ1-1; D gene unclear. Germline CDR1 and CDR2: LGHNA and YSLEER. The CDR3 consists of 13 residues. The CDR3 region has the DNA TGCGCCAGCAGCCAAGATTTTAGGAGGGAAGAGGTATTT. Amino acids: CASSQDFRREEVF.

The J gene is TRBJ2-5, the V gene TRBV5-6; D gene uncertain. Germline V CDR1 and CDR2: SGHDT, YYEEEE. This CDR3 spans 16 amino acids. The V and J ends lost 1 base and 1 base respectively, with 14 bases between them. The CDR3 reads CASSLFAGPTQETQYF. As DNA, the CDR3 is TGTGCCAGCAGCTTGTTTGCTGGCCCGACCCAAGAGACCCAGTACTTC.

The chain couples TRBV3-1 (or the pseudogene TRBV3-2) to TRBJ2-7, with TRBD2 as a possible D gene (5 bases). This CDR3 is 11 amino acids long. Germline V lookup: CDR1 LGHDT, CDR2 YNNKEL (reference sequence). Between the trimmed V and J ends, which lost 8 bases and 0 bases, there was a span of 5 bases. CDR3 in amino acids: CASGSSYEQYF. The CDR3 region has the DNA TGTGCCAGCGGGAGCTCCTACGAGCAGTACTTC.

J is TRBJ2-1 and V is TRBV5-1; no clear D gene. Germline assignment: CDR1 SGHRS and CDR2 YFSETQ. Trimming stripped 1 base from V and 5 bases from J, with 10 bases between. The CDR3 length is 14 residues. The CDR3 DNA reads TGCGCCAGCAGCTTGTTGCAAAAAAACAATGAGCAGTTCTTC. The encoded protein is CASSLLQKNNEQFF.